This note documents a single T cell receptor (beta chain) sequence. Its antigen is currently unknown. This record comes from a study of T cell responses to AZD1222 COVID-19 vaccine. Study findings and constraints: Baseline serostatus was positive in only six AZD1222 recipients.

Repertoires were generated with immunoSEQ multiplex PCR, while TCRdb's copy carries only in-frame clones and drops some. The data show roughly 150,000 clones, roughly 92% seen once. Germline loops: CDR1 SGHVS, CDR2 FQNEAQ. Trimming stripped 2 bases from V and 5 bases from J, with 18 bases between. The CDR3 runs to 16 residues. The source was peripheral blood, collected on day 0 of AZD1222 vaccination. The V gene is TRBV7-8, the J gene TRBJ1-2; D unclear. This TCR was sampled from an adult in good health. The CDR3 region has the DNA TGTGCCAGCAGCTTAAGGGCGGACTCTCCGATTTATGGCTACACCTTC. This encodes CASSLRADSPIYGYTF.